This T cell receptor beta chain was profiled in a study of blood T cells in healthy people across ages. About the study: In model experiments, template switching was able to capture about one barcoded beta molecule for every two T cells that were present.

From germline, CDR1 is DFQATT and CDR2 SNEGSKA (reference sequence). There are 17 residues in the CDR3. V dropped 0 bases and J dropped 7 bases, with 22 bases sitting between them. Caucasian individuals from Russia who were healthy and aged 6 to 90 acted as donors. The use of a sample-barcoded 5' primer and a J-beta primer mix characterized a second PCR of roughly 7 to 11 cycles. TCRdb re-analysed the 5' RACE reads in MiXCR, keeping a single row per CDR3 protein. Found here are about 830,000 distinct CDR3 sequences, about 62% of them singletons; the top ten hold roughly 25%. The V and J genes are TRBV20-1 and TRBJ2-1; TRBD1 might be the D (6 bases). Sequenced: blood. The source is a man in his thirties or forties in good health. CDR3 coding DNA: TGCAGTGCTAGAGATCCCGGCACAGGGAGTATAGGGAATGAGCAGTTCTTC. This gives the protein CSARDPGTGSIGNEQFF.